This T cell receptor (beta chain) was documented in a study of CD8+ T cells in alopecia areata. It was cDNA, reverse transcribed from extracted RNA, that served as the sequencing template. Clones were sequenced by immunoSEQ multiplex PCR, and TCRdb holds only the in-frame ones, with some missing. The repertoire includes around 150,000 clones, roughly 60% of them detected once, and 14% sits in the top ten. Per the germline V gene, CDR1 is SQVTM and CDR2 is ANQGSEA. V was pared by 0 bases and J by 8 bases, with 5 bases between. The length of the CDR3 is 11 residues. Noted treatment: oral pan-JAK inhibitor, 5-10 mg twice daily.

This sequence originates from a human donor with alopecia areata. The rearrangement joins TRBV29-1 to TRBJ2-1; the D is unclear. The input for sequencing was CD4+ T cells sorted from blood, taken at week 24, from a patient treated with tofacitinib. The CDR3 protein is CSVEEGYEQFF. CDR3 coding DNA: TGCAGCGTTGAAGAGGGCTATGAGCAGTTCTTC.